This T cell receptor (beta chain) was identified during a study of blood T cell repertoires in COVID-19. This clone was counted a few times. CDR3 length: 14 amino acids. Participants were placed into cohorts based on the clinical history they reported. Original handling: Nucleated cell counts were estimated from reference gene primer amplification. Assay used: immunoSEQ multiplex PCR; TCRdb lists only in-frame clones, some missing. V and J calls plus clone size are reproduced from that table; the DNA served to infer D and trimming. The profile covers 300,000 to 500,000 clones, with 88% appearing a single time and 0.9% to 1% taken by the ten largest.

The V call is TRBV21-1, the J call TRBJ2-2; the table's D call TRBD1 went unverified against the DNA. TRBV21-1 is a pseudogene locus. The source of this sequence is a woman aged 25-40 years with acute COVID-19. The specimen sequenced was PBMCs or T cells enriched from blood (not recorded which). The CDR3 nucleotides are TGTGCCAGCAGCTCCAGGGGGCACACCGGGGAGCTGTTTTTT. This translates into CASSSRGHTGELFF.